This TCR beta chain is from a study of T-cell reconstitution after alpha-beta-depleted transplantation in children. The study's findings and limits: From surviving recipient T cells and thymic progenitors came the high day-60 TCRbeta diversity observed in some patients. As was reported, about two months after transplant, alpha-beta T cells came from several hundred expanded graft clones. One year post-transplant, T-cell counts and diversity were largely derived from T cells produced anew.

Unmatched junction bases numbered 7, after V lost 4 bases and J lost 8 bases. The CDR3 extends over 14 amino acids. The library targeted TCRbeta and was prepared with unique molecular identifiers. One entry per CDR3 protein results from TCRdb running MiXCR on the PCR reads. Of 440,000 or so distinct CDR3 sequences listed, roughly two fifths are singletons. For this clonotype: Its antigen is as yet unknown.

Sequencing was performed on PBMCs, taken before TCRalphabeta/CD19-depleted stem cell transplant. This sequence joins TRBV12-3 or TRBV12-4 and TRBJ1-2, with TRBD1 matching 10 bases. This TCR came from a girl aged 2 to 9 with aplastic anemia, due to receive a stem cell transplant. The CDR3 reads CASSSTGGAWGYTF. CDR3 bases: TGTGCCAGCAGTTCGACAGGGGGCGCTTGGGGCTACACCTTC.